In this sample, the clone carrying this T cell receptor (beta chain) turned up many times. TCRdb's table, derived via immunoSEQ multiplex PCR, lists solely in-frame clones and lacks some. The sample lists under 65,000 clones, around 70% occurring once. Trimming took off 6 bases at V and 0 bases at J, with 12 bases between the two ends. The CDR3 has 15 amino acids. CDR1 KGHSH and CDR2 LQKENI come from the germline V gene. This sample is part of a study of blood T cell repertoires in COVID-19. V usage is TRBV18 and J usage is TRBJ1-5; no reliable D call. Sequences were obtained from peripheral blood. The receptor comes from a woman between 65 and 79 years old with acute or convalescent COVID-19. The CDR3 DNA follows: TGTGCCAGCTCGAGAGCAGCAGGTAGCAATCAGCCCCAGCATTTT. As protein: CASSRAAGSNQPQHF. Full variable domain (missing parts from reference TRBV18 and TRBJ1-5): NAGVMQNPRHLVRRRGQEARLRCSPMKGHSHVYWYRQLPEEGLKFMVYLQKENIIDESGMPKERFSAEFPKEGPSILRIQQVVRGDSAAYFCASSRAAGSNQPQHFGDGTRLSIL.